This record looks at one T cell receptor (beta chain) sequence and its context. The antigen remains unidentified. Measured with immunoSEQ multiplex PCR; TCRdb has only the in-frame clones, and not every one. This table has about 120,000 clones, around 89% appearing once. This sample is part of a study of T cell responses to AZD1222 COVID-19 vaccine. The germline CDR1 and CDR2 sequences are WNHNN and SYGVQD (reference sequence). The CDR3 runs to 13 residues. V lost 8 bases to trimming and J lost 8 bases, with 15 bases between them. Study-level points and caveats: Seropositive AZD1222 recipients at baseline numbered only six or seven. Mostly white British, mostly female donors; authors suggested clonal diversity may be underestimated. Along spike, vaccine-associated CD4 TCRs were found throughout, with dominance at 160-218 and 743-854. Unmutated variant regions are reportedly targeted by nearly half of spike-specific TCRs.

The sample in question was peripheral blood, obtained on day 0 of MenACWY control vaccination. The gene calls are TRBV10-1 and TRBJ2-2; possibly TRBD2 for D (6 bases). The receptor comes from an adult in good health. The CDR3 sequence is CASGREATGELFF. The DNA of the CDR3 is TGCGCCAGCGGCAGGGAGGCGACGGGGGAGCTGTTTTTT.